This TCR beta chain was found in a study of regulatory T cells in long-lasting Graves disease. General observations from the study: Persistent patients shared more public clonotypes (roughly 2,800) than new patients (about 1,000).

V was trimmed by 6 bases and J by 2 bases, leaving 12 bases between them. The CDR3 sequence is 14 residues long. This sample's time point: newly diagnosed GD, antithyroid drugs for less than 3 months. RNA isolated from PBMCs was used to make the TCR library. iRepertoire HTBI primers and Arm-PCR of CDR3 regions built TCR beta libraries. Original data processing: The identification of 50 to 65 TRBV and 14 TRBJ segments was made across samples. TCRdb independently ran MiXCR on the multiplex PCR reads; one entry per CDR3 protein. The V and J calls were not made by the authors but by TCRdb's processing. The sample carries some 370,000 distinct CDR3 sequences, 12% recorded once. This clonotype was counted at least ten times. What it binds is not known. The same sample was also used in a study of T cells in Graves' hyperthyroidism and ophthalmopathy.

The chain uses TRBV12-3 or TRBV12-4 and TRBJ2-3, with D unclear. The sequences come from peripheral blood mononuclear cells (PBMCs), collected at new diagnosis, from a patient treated with antithyroid drugs. This receptor was identified in a young woman with Graves disease. In DNA, the CDR3 is TGTGCCAGCAGCTTGGGAACCTACACAGATACGCAGTATTTT. Residues: CASSLGTYTDTQYF.